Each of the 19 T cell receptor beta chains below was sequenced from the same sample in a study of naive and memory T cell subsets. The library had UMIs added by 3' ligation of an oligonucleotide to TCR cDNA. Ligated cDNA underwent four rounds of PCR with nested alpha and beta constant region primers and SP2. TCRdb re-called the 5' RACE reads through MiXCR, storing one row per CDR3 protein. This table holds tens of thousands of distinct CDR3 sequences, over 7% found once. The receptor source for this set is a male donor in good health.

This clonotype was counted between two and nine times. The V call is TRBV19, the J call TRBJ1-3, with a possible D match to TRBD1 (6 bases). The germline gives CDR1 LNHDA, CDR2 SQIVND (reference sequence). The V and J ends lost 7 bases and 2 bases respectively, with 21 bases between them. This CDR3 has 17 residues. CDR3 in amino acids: CASMGLTGPNPGNTIYF. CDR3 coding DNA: TGTGCCAGTATGGGTTTAACAGGGCCTAACCCTGGAAACACCATATATTTT.

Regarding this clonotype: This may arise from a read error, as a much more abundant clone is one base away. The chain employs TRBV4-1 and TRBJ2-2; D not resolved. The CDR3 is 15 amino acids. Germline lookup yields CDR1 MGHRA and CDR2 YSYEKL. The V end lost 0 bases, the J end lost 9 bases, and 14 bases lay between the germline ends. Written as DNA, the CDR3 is TGCGCCAGCAGCCAAGATCAGTTGGTCGCCCGGGAGCTGTTTTTT. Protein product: CASSQDQLVARELFF.

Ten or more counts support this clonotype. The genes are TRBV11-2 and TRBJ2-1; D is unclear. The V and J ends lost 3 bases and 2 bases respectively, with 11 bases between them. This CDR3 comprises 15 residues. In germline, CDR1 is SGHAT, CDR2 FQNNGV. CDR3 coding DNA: TGTGCCAGCAGCTTTGCAACTGGAACCTACAATGAGCAGTTCTTC. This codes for CASSFATGTYNEQFF.

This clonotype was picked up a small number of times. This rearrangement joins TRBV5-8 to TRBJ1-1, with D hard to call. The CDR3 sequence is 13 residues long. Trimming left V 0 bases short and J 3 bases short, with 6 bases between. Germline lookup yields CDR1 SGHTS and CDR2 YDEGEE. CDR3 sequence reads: CASSLARYTEAFF. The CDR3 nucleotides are TGTGCCAGCAGCTTGGCCCGGTACACTGAAGCTTTCTTT.

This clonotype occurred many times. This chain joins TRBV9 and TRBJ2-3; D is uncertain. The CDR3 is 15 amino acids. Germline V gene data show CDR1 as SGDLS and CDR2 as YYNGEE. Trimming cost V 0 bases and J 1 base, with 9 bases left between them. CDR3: CASSVVGRGTDTQYF. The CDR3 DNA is TGTGCCAGCAGCGTAGTGGGAAGGGGCACAGATACGCAGTATTTT.

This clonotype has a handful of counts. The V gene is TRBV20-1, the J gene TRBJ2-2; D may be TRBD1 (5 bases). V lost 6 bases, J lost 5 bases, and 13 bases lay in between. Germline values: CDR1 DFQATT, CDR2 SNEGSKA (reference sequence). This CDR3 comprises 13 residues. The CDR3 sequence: CSATRVGTGELFF. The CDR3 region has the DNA TGCAGTGCCACCAGGGTTGGGACCGGGGAGCTGTTTTTT.

Here the CDR3 reads CASSETGGQYF. CDR3 in DNA: TGTGCCAGCAGCGAAACGGGAGGGCAGTACTTC. The V and J genes are TRBV7-9 and TRBJ2-7; 7 bases map to TRBD2. The CDR3 is made up of 11 amino acids. The junction had 4 bases not matched to a gene; V was cut back by 5 bases and J by 9 bases. Germline assignment: CDR1 SEHNR and CDR2 FQNEAQ (reference sequence).

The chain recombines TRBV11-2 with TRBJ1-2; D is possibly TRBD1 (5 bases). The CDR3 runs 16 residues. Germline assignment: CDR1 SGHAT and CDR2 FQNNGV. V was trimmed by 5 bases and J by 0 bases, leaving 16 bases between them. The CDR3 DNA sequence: TGTGCCAGCAGCACAACCAAGACAGCCACTAACTATGGCTACACCTTC. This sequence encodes CASSTTKTATNYGYTF.

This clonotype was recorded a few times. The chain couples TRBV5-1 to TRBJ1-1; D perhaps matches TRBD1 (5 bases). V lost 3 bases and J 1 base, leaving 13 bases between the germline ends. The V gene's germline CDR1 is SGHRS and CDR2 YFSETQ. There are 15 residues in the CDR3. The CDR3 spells CASSYQGGENTEAFF. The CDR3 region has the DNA TGCGCCAGCAGCTATCAGGGAGGGGAGAACACTGAAGCTTTCTTT. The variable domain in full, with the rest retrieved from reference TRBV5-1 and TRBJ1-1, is KAGVTQTPRYLIKTRGQQVTLSCSPISGHRSVSWYQQTPGQGLQFLFEYFSETQRNKGNFPGRFSGRQFSNSRSEMNVSTLELGDSALYLCASSYQGGENTEAFFGQGTRLTVV.

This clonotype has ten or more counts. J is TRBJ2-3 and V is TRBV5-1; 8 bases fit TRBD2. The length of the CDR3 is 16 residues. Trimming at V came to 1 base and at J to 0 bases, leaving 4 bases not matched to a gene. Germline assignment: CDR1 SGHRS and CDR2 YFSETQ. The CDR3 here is CASSLTSGTSTDTQYF. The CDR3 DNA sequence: TGCGCCAGCAGCTTGACTAGCGGCACTAGCACAGATACGCAGTATTTT.

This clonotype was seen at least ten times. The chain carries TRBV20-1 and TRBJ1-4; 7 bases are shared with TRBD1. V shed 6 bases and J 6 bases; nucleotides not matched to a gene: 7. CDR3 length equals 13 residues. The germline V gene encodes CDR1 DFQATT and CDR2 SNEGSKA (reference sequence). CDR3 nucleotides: TGCAGTGCCAGACAGGGAGGGGATGAAAAACTGTTTTTT. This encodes CSARQGGDEKLFF.

The CDR3 region is CASSLEGGSYNEQFF. The CDR3, as DNA: TGTGCCAGCAGCTTAGAAGGGGGCTCCTACAATGAGCAGTTCTTC. The V and J genes are TRBV7-8 and TRBJ2-1; perhaps TRBD1 as D (6 bases). This CDR3 spans 15 amino acids. Trimming removed 1 base from V and 0 bases from J, with 7 bases in between. CDR1 is SGHVS and CDR2 is FQNEAQ in the germline V gene.

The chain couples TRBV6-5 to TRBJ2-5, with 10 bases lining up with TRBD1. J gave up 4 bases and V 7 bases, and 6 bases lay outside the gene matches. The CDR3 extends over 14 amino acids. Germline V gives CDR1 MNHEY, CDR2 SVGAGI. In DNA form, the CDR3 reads TGTGCCAGCAAGGACAGGGGGTTTTCAGAGACCCAGTACTTC. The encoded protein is CASKDRGFSETQYF.

For the CDR3, the DNA is TGTGCCAGCAGGGGAGAACTAGCGGTATTCCATGAGCAGTTCTTC. Amino acids: CASRGELAVFHEQFF. This chain joins TRBV2 and TRBJ2-1, with 8 bases identical to TRBD2. V was clipped by 6 bases and J by 8 bases; unmatched bases: 12. This CDR3 has 15 residues. In germline, CDR1 is SNHLY, CDR2 FYNNEI.

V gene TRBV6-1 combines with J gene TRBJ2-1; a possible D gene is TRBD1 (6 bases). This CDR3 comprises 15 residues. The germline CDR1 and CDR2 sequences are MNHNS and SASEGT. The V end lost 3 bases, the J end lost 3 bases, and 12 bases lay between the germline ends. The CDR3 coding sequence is TGTGCCAGCAGTGACGGGACACCATTCTACAATGAGCAGTTCTTC. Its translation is CASSDGTPFYNEQFF.

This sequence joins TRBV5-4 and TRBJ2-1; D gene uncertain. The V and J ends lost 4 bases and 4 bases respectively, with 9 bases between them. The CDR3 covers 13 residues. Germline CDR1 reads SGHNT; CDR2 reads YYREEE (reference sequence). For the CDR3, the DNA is TGTGCCAGCAGCCCCGCCGATTACAATGAGCAGTTCTTC. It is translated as CASSPADYNEQFF.

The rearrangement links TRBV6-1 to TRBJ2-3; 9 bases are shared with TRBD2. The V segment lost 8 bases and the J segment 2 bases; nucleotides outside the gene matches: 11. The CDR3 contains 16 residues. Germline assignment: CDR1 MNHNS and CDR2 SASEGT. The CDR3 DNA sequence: TGTGCCAGCCTCGGGATTAGCGGGGGACTCACAGATACGCAGTATTTT. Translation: CASLGISGGLTDTQYF.

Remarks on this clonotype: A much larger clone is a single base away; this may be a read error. This CDR3 reads CGSSQGNGGAIEKLFF. CDR3 bases: TGCGGCAGCAGCCAAGGGAACGGGGGCGCGATTGAAAAACTGTTTTTT. The chain is built from TRBV4-1 and TRBJ1-4; possibly TRBD1 for D (6 bases). Germline loops: CDR1 MGHRA, CDR2 YSYEKL. The CDR3 length is 16 residues.

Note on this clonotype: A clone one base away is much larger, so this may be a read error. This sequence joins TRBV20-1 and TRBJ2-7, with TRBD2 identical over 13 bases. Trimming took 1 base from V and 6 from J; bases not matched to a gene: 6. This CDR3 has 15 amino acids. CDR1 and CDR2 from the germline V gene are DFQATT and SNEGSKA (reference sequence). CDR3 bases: TGCAGTGCTAGAGTACTAGCGGGAGGGCCCTGCGAGCAGTACTTC. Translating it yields CSARVLAGGPCEQYF.